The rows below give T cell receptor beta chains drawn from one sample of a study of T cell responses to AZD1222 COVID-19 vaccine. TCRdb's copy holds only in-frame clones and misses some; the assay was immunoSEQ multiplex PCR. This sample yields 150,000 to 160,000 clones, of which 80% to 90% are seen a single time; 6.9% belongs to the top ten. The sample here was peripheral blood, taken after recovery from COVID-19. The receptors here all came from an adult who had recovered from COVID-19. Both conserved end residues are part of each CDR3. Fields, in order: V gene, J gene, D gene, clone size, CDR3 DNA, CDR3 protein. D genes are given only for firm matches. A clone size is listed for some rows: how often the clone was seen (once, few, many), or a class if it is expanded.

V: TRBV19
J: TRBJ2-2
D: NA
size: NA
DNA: TGTGCCAGTAGTATAGAGGGCAGGAACACCGGGGAGCTGTTTTTT
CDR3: CASSIEGRNTGELFF

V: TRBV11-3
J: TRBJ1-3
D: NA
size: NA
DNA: TGTGCCAGCTCGAATGGGCCTGGAAACACCATATATTTT
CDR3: CASSNGPGNTIYF

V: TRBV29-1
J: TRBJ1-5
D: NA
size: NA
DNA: TGCAGCGTTGACGGGCAGGGAGATCAGCCCCAGCATTTT
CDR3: CSVDGQGDQPQHF

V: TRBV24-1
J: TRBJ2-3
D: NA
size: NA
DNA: TGTGCCACCGCAATACGGGGAGCCACAGATACGCAGTATTTT
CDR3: CATAIRGATDTQYF

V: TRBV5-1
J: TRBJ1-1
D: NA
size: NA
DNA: TGCGCCAGCAGCTTGGCAGGCAGTTACACTGAAGCTTTCTTT
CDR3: CASSLAGSYTEAFF

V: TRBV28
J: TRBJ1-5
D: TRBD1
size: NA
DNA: TGTGCCAGCAGTTCCTTGGGACAGGGGGGTGTTCAGCCCCAGCATTTT
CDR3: CASSSLGQGGVQPQHF

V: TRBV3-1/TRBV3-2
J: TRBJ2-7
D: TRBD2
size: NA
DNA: TGTGCCAGCAGCCAAGATAGCGGCGGGAGCCGCTCCTACGAGCAGTACTTC
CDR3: CASSQDSGGSRSYEQYF

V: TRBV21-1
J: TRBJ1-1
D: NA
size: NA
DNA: TGTGCCAGCAGCAAAAAGGGTGACGGGACACCTGAAGCTTTCTTT
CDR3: CASSKKGDGTPEAFF

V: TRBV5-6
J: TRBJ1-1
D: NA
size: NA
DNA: TGTGCCAGCAGCTTGGACCCCCGGGGGAACACTGAAGCTTTCTTT
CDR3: CASSLDPRGNTEAFF

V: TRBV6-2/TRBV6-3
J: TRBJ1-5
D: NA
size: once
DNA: TGTGCCAGCAGTTATCTAGGGCGTAGCAATCAGCCCCAGCATTTT
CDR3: CASSYLGRSNQPQHF

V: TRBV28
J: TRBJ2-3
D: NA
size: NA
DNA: TGTGCCAGCAGTCCTGGGACCTTTGGAGATACGCAGTATTTT
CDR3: CASSPGTFGDTQYF

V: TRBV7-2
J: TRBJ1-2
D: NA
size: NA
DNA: TGTGCCAGCAGCCCATTTCAGGCGACGGGCTACACCTTC
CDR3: CASSPFQATGYTF

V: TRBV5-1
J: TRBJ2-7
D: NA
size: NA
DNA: TGCGCCAGCAGCTTCCAGGGGTACGAGCAGTACTTC
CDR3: CASSFQGYEQYF

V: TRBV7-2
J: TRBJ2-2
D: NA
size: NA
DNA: TGTGCCAGCAGCCCCGGGGGCAGGGCCGGGGAGCTGTTTTTT
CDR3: CASSPGGRAGELFF

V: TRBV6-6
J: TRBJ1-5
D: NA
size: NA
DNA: TGTGCCAGCAGTTACAGGGATCCCTATCAGCCCCAGCATTTT
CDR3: CASSYRDPYQPQHF

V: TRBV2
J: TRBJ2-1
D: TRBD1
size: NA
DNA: TGTGCCAGCGAAGGGACAGCAGACAATGAGCAGTTCTTC
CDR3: CASEGTADNEQFF

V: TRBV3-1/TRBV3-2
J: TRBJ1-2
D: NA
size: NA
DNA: TGTGCCAGCAGCCACGATTCGGACGGTCGCTATGGCTACACCTTC
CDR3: CASSHDSDGRYGYTF

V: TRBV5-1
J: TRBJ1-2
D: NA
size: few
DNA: TGCGCCAGCAGCGACGAGGGGCAGGGCGGTGGCTATGGCTACACCTTC
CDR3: CASSDEGQGGGYGYTF